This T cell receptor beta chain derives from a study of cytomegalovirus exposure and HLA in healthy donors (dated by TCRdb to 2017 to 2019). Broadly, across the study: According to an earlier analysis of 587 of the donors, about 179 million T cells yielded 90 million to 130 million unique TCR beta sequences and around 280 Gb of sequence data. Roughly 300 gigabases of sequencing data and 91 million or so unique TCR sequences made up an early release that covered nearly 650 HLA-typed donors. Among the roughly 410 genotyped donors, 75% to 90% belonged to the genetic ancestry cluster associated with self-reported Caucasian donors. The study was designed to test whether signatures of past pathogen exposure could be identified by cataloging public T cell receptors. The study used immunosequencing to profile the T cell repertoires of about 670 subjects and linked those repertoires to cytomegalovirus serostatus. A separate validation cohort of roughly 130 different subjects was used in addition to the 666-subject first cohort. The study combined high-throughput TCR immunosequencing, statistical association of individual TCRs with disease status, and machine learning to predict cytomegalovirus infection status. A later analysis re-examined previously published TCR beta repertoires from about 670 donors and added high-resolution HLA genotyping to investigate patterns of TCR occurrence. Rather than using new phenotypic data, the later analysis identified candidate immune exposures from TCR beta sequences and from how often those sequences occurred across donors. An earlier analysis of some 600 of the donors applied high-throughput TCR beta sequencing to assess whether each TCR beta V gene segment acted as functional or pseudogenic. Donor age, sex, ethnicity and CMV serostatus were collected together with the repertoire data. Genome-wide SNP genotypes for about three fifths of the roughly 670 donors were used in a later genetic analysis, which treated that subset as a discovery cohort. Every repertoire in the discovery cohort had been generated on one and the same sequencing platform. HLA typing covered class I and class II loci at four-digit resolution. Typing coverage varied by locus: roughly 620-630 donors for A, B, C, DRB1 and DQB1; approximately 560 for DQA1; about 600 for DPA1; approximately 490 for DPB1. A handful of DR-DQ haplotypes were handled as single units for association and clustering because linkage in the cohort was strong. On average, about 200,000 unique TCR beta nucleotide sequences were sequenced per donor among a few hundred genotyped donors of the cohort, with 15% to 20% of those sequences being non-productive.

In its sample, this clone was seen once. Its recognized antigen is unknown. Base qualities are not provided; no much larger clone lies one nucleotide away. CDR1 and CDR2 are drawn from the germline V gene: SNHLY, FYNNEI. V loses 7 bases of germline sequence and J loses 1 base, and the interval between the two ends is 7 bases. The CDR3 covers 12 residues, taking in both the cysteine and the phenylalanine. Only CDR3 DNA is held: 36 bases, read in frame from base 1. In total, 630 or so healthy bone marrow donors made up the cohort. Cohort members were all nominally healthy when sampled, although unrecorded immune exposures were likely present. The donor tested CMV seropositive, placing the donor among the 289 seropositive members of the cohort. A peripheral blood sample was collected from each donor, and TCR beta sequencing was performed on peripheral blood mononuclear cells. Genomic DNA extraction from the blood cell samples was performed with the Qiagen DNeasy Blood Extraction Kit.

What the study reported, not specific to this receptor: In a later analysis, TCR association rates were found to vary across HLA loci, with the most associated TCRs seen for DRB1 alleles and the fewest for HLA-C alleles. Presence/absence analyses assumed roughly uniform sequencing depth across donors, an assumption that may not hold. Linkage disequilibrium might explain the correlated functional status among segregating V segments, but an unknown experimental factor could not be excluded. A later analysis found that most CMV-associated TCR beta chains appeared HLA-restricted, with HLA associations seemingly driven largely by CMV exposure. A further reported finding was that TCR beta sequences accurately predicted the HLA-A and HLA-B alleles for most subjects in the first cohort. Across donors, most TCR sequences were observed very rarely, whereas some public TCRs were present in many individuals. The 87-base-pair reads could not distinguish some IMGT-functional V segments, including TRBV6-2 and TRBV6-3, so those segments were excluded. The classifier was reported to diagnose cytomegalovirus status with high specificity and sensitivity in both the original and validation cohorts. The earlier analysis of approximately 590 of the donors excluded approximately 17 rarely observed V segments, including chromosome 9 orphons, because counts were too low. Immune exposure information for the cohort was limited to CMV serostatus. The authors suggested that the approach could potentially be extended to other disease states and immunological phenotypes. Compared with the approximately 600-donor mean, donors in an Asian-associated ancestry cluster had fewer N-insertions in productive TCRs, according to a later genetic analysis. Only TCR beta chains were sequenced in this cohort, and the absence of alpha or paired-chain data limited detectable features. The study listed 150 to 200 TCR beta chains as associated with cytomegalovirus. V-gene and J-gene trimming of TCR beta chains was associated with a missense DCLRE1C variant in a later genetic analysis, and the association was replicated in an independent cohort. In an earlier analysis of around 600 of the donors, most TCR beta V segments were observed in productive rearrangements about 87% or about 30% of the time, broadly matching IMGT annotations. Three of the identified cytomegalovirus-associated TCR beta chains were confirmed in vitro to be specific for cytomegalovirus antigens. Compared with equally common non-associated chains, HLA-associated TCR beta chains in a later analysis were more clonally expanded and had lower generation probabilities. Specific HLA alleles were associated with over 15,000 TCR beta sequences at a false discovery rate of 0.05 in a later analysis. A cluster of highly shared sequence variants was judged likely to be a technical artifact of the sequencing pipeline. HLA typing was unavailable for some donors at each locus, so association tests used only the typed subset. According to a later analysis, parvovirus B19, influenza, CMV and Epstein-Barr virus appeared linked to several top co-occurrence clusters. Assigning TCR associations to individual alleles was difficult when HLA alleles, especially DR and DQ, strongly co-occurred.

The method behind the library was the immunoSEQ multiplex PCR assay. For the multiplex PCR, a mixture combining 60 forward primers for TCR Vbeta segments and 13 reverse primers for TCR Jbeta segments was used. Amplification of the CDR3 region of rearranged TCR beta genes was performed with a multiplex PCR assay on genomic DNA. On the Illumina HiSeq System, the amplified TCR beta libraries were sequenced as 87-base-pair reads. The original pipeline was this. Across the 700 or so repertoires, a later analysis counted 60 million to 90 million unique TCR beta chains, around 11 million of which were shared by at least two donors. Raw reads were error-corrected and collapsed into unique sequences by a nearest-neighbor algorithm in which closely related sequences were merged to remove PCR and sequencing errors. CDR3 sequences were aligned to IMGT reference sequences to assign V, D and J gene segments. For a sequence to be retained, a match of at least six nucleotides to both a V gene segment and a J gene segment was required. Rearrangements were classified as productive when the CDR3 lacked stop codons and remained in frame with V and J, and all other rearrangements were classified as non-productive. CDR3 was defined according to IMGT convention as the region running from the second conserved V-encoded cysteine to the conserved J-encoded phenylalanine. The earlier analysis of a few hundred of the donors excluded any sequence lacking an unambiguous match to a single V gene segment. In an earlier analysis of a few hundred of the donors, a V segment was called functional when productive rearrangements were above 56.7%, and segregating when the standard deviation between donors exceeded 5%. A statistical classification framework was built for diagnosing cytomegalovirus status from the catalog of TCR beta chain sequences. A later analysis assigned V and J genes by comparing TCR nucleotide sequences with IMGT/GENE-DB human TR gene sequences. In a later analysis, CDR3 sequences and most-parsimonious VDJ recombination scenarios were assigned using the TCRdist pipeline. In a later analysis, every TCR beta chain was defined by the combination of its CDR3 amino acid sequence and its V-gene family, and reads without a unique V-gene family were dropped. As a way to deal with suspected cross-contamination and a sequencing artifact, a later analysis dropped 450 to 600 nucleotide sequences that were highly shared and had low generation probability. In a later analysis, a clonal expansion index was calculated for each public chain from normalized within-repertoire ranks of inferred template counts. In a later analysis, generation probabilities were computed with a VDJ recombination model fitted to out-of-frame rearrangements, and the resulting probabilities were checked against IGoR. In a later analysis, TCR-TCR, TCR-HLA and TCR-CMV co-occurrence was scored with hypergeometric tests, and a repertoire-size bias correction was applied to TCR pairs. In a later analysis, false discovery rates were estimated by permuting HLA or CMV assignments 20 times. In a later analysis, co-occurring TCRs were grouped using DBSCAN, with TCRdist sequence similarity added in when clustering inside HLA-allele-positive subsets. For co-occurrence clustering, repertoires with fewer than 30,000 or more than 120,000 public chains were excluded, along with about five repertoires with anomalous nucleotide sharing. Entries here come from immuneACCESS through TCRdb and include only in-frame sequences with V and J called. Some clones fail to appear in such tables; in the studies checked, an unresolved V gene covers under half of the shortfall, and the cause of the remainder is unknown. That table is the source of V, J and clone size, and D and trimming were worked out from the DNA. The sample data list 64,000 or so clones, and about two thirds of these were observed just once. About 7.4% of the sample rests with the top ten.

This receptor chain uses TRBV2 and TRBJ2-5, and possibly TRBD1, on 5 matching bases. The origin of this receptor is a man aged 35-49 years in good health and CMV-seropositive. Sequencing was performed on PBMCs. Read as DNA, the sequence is TGTGCCAGCAAGACAGCCCAAGAGACCCAGTACTTC. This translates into CASKTAQETQYF.